Shown below are 32 T cell receptor beta chains from a single sample sequenced in a study of regulatory T cells in long-lasting Graves disease. Time point of the sample: persistent/refractory GD, antithyroid drugs over 5 years with positive TRAb. After RNA was extracted from PBMCs, the TCR library was made from it. To make TCR beta libraries, researchers used iRepertoire HTBI primers and Arm-PCR of CDR3 regions. TCRdb reanalysed the multiplex PCR reads using MiXCR and keeps one entry per CDR3 protein. The sample carries fewer than 550,000 distinct CDR3 sequences, approximately 21% recorded once. The input for sequencing was peripheral blood mononuclear cells (PBMCs), taken when the disease was refractory, from a patient treated with antithyroid drugs. Source of these receptors: a female donor with Graves disease.

This clonotype was detected a few times. The rearrangement links TRBV19 to TRBJ1-1; D not certain. The V gene's germline CDR1 is LNHDA and CDR2 SQIVND (reference sequence). The CDR3 is 12 amino acids. Trimming pared 8 bases from V and 1 base from J, leaving 8 bases between. The CDR3 nucleotides are TGTGCCAGTGGTTACAAGAACACTGAAGCTTTCTTT. It encodes CASGYKNTEAFF.

This clonotype was seen at least ten times. The genes are TRBV2 and TRBJ2-5, with D perhaps matching TRBD2 (6 bases). The CDR3 is 14 residues long. The germline V and J ends were trimmed by 4 bases and 5 bases, with 14 bases remaining between them. Germline V gene sequence: CDR1 SNHLY, CDR2 FYNNEI. CDR3 in DNA: TGTGCCAGCAGTGGGGGAGGCGGGGTCGAGACCCAGTACTTC. Protein product: CASSGGGGVETQYF.

In its sample, this clonotype was seen many times. The chain is built from TRBV28 and TRBJ2-2; weak D call: TRBD1 (6 bases). CDR3 length: 15 residues. Trimming cost V 6 bases and J 4 bases, with 15 bases left between them. CDR1 is MDHEN and CDR2 is SYDVKM in the germline V gene. CDR3 sequence reads: CASSFRGFGTGELFF. CDR3 coding DNA: TGTGCCAGCAGCTTCAGGGGTTTCGGCACCGGGGAGCTGTTTTTT. Based on the CDR3 plus reference TRBV28 and TRBJ2-2, the full variable domain is DVKVTQSSRYLVKRTGEKVFLECVQDMDHENMFWYRQDPGLGLRLIYFSYDVKMKEKGDIPEGYSVSREKKERFSLILESASTNQTSMYLCASSFRGFGTGELFFGEGSRLTVL.

This clonotype was observed once. Sequence at one end of the junction differs from germline and may be a read error. The V call is TRBV7-8, the J call TRBJ2-7; 10 positions match TRBD1. The CDR3 has 14 residues. Germline V gene sequence: CDR1 SGHVS, CDR2 FQNEAQ. The CDR3 DNA reads as TGTGCCGGCAGCGGCCTGGACAGGGGGGACGAGCAGTACTTC. Translating it yields CAGSGLDRGDEQYF.

This clonotype has at least ten counts. The rearrangement links TRBV28 to TRBJ1-2; 9 nucleotides match TRBD1. CDR3 length: 17 amino acids. CDR1 is MDHEN, CDR2 SYDVKM, per germline. V lost 2 bases, J lost 1 base, and 8 bases stayed unmatched. CDR3 loop: CASSLPHRGRSNYGYTF. CDR3 coding DNA: TGTGCCAGCAGTTTACCCCACAGGGGGCGAAGTAACTATGGCTACACCTTC.

This clonotype was seen repeatedly, ten times or more. V is TRBV12-3 or TRBV12-4 and J is TRBJ2-7, with D tentatively TRBD2 (8 bases). The length of the CDR3 is 15 residues. V lost 6 bases and J lost 6, with 21 bases in between. The CDR3 DNA reads as TGTGCCAGCAGCCCCCCGGGAGGGGGCTTCTTCGAGCAGTACTTC. It specifies CASSPPGGGFFEQYF.

This clonotype was recorded at least ten times. The chain carries TRBV7-9 and TRBJ2-7; 8 nucleotides line up with TRBD2. The J segment lost 1 base and the V segment lost 1 base, leaving 3 bases of the junction unmatched. The length of the CDR3 is 15 residues. The germline gives CDR1 SEHNR, CDR2 FQNEAQ (reference sequence). CDR3 sequence: CASSLVGGRSYEQYF. The CDR3 region has the DNA TGTGCCAGCAGCTTAGTTGGCGGGAGGTCCTACGAGCAGTACTTC. Full variable domain (outside the CDR3, taken from reference TRBV7-9 and TRBJ2-7): DTGVSQNPRHKITKRGQNVTFRCDPISEHNRLYWYRQTLGQGPEFLTYFQNEAQLEKSRLLSDRFSAERPKGSFSTLEIQRTEQGDSAMYLCASSLVGGRSYEQYFGPGTRLTVT.

This sequence joins TRBV28 and TRBJ2-5, with a weak D call TRBD1 (5 bases). Judging by the DNA end, TRBJ2-1 fits better; the J call may be wrong. The CDR3 covers 13 residues. Germline loops: CDR1 MDHEN, CDR2 SYDVKM. The CDR3 DNA is TGTGCCAGCAGTTTACAGGGTATAAATGAGCAGTTCTTC. Translated: CASSLQGINEQFF.

This clonotype was seen a handful of times. The gene calls are TRBV9 and TRBJ2-7, with D uncertain. Germline assignment: CDR1 SGDLS and CDR2 YYNGEE. The CDR3 has 14 residues. Trimming pared 1 base from V and 0 bases from J, leaving 8 bases between. The CDR3, as DNA: TGTGCCAGCAGCGTAAATTTCGCCTCCTACGAGCAGTACTTC. This sequence encodes CASSVNFASYEQYF.

The CDR3 nucleotides are TGTGCCAGCAGCTTCCCCTCGGACGGGGGTAACAATCAGCCCCAGCATTTT. It encodes CASSFPSDGGNNQPQHF. The chain is built from TRBV7-2 and TRBJ1-5, with a weak D call TRBD1 (5 bases). The CDR3 sequence is 17 residues long. The V and J ends lost 3 bases and 3 bases respectively, with 18 bases between them. Per germline, CDR1 SGHTA and CDR2 FQGNSA.

The CDR3 spells CASSVVGGPWTEAFF. CDR3 nucleotides: TGTGCCAGCAGCGTAGTAGGGGGACCGTGGACTGAAGCTTTCTTT. The chain links TRBV9 to TRBJ1-1, with D possibly TRBD1 on 6 matching bases. Germline V CDR1 and CDR2: SGDLS, YYNGEE. V was pared by 0 bases and J by 5 bases, with 14 bases between. This CDR3 spans 15 amino acids.

This clonotype was seen ten or more times. The chain carries TRBV3-1 and TRBJ2-4, with TRBD1 as a possible D gene (6 bases). V was pared by 6 bases and J by 10 bases, with 16 bases between. The CDR3 has 13 amino acids. The germline V gene has CDR1 LGHDT and CDR2 YNNKEL (reference sequence). The CDR3 spells CASRSQDSVIQYF. The CDR3 DNA is TGTGCCAGCAGATCTCAGGACAGTGTAATTCAGTACTTC.

On this clonotype itself: A much more abundant neighbour one base away suggests this may be a read error. V and J are TRBV6-2 or TRBV6-3 and TRBJ2-1, with D maybe TRBD2 (6 bases). The germline V gene has CDR1 MNHEY and CDR2 SVGEGT. This CDR3 has 14 residues. The CDR3 spells CASSYLGLNNEQLF. In DNA, the CDR3 is TGTGCCAGCAGTTACTTAGGACTAAACAATGAGCAGCTCTTC.

This clonotype was observed a few times. This chain uses TRBV12-3 or TRBV12-4 with TRBJ1-5; 8 positions match TRBD1. This CDR3 has 20 amino acids. V lost 6 bases to trimming and J lost 1 base; unmatched junction nucleotides: 20. The CDR3 DNA reads TGTGCCAGCAGCCCGGTGGGGACAGGCGATAAAGTAGGAAGCAATCAGCCCCAGCATTTT. It specifies CASSPVGTGDKVGSNQPQHF.

This clonotype was seen a handful of times. The V call is TRBV6-2 or TRBV6-3, the J call TRBJ2-2; weak D call: TRBD1 (5 bases). Trimming stripped 2 bases from V and 4 bases from J, with 11 bases between. Germline CDR1 MNHEY, CDR2 SVGEGT. This CDR3 is built from 15 residues. The CDR3 loop is CASSYQGYSTGELFF. The CDR3 DNA follows: TGTGCCAGCAGTTACCAGGGCTATTCCACCGGGGAGCTGTTTTTT.

This clonotype was seen a handful of times. This chain links TRBV6-2 or TRBV6-3 with TRBJ2-7, with 7 bases identical to TRBD2. This CDR3 is 14 amino acids long. Germline V gene data show CDR1 as MNHEY and CDR2 as SVGEGT. The J segment lost 7 bases and the V segment lost 7 bases, leaving 13 bases of the junction unmatched. The CDR3 protein is CASTLTPSGGEQYF. CDR3 nucleotides: TGTGCCAGCACCCTCACCCCGTCCGGGGGGGAGCAGTACTTC.

The rearrangement joins TRBV4-1 to TRBJ2-7; D might be TRBD1 (5 bases). In germline, CDR1 is MGHRA, CDR2 YSYEKL. V gave up 0 bases and J gave up 1 base, with 7 bases separating them. CDR3 length equals 14 residues. CDR3 amino acids: CASSQDKGSYEQYF. As DNA, the CDR3 is TGCGCCAGCAGCCAAGATAAGGGGTCCTACGAGCAGTACTTC.

In its sample, this clonotype was seen a few times. The chain links TRBV27 to TRBJ2-7, with 13 nucleotides matching TRBD2. Germline V gene data show CDR1 as MNHEY and CDR2 as SMNVEV (reference sequence). The CDR3 spans 16 residues. Trimming cost V 6 bases and J 2 bases; bases outside gene matches: 7. The CDR3: CASSPGLAGDPYEQYF. The CDR3 region has the DNA TGTGCCAGCAGCCCTGGACTAGCGGGAGACCCCTACGAGCAGTACTTC.

The rearrangement joins TRBV5-1 to TRBJ2-2, with D perhaps matching TRBD2 (5 bases). The CDR3 covers 15 residues. Germline values: CDR1 SGHRS, CDR2 YFSETQ. V was cut by 2 bases and J by 10 bases, with 18 bases left in between. The CDR3 is CASSFNTAWGEELFF. DNA for the CDR3: TGCGCCAGCAGCTTTAACACAGCTTGGGGAGAGGAGCTGTTTTTT.

This clonotype was counted ten times or more. This chain connects TRBV28 to TRBJ2-5, with TRBD2 matching over 15 bases. Per germline, CDR1 MDHEN and CDR2 SYDVKM. This CDR3 is 17 amino acids long. With V trimmed by 5 bases and J by 5 bases, 9 bases remained unmatched. CDR3 sequence: CASSPGTSGRLGETQYF. The CDR3 nucleotides read TGTGCCAGCAGTCCTGGGACTAGCGGGAGGTTGGGGGAGACCCAGTACTTC.

This clonotype has a count of ten or more. The chain couples TRBV24-1 to TRBJ2-7, with TRBD2 matching over 10 bases. Unmatched junction bases numbered 7, after V lost 9 bases and J lost 6 bases. Germline V gene lookup returns CDR1 KGHDR and CDR2 SFDVKD. CDR3 length: 13 residues. The CDR3 DNA sequence: TGTGCCACCTGTAAGCGGGAGGGGGCCGAGCAGTACTTC. Amino acid sequence: CATCKREGAEQYF.

This clonotype was recorded at least ten times. This rearrangement joins TRBV9 to TRBJ2-7; TRBD2 aligns across 8 bases. CDR3 length: 13 amino acids. The V gene's germline CDR1 is SGDLS and CDR2 YYNGEE. Trimming at V came to 2 bases and at J to 3 bases, leaving 1 base not matched to a gene. CDR3 amino acids: CASSVGLGYEQYF. DNA of the CDR3: TGTGCCAGCAGCGTGGGACTAGGCTACGAGCAGTACTTC.

There are a few counts of this clonotype. The genes are TRBV12-3 or TRBV12-4 and TRBJ2-7; 8 bases match TRBD1. V trimming: 11 bases; J trimming: 4 bases; junction bases outside the gene matches: 10. The CDR3 has 13 amino acids. CDR3 region: CASAPGQGYEQYF. In nucleotides, the CDR3 is TGTGCCTCCGCTCCCGGACAGGGTTACGAGCAGTACTTC.

The chain recombines TRBV4-1 with TRBJ1-5; 9 nucleotides line up with TRBD1. Germline CDR1 and CDR2: MGHRA and YSYEKL. V trimming: 4 bases; J trimming: 3 bases; junction bases outside the gene matches: 13. This CDR3 is 18 amino acids long. The CDR3 loop reads CASSPDRAGQGYNQPQHF. In DNA, the CDR3 is TGCGCCAGCAGCCCAGACCGTGCGGGACAGGGTTACAATCAGCCCCAGCATTTT.

The genes are TRBV28 and TRBJ1-2; TRBD1 matches 7 bases. There are 15 residues in the CDR3. Germline CDR1 reads MDHEN; CDR2 reads SYDVKM. The ends lost 5 bases at V and 6 bases at J; junction bases unmatched: 12. CDR3 loop: CASSLSRGGLNGYTF. Written as DNA, the CDR3 is TGTGCCAGCAGTCTAAGCAGGGGGGGACTGAATGGCTACACCTTC.

The sample holds a few counts of this clonotype. The CDR3 reads CSAIRDRTHEQYF. The CDR3 DNA is TGCAGTGCTATCCGGGACAGGACCCACGAGCAGTACTTC. The chain joins TRBV20-1 to TRBJ2-7; 8 nucleotides align to TRBD1. V was pared by 4 bases and J by 5 bases, with 7 bases of the junction left unmatched. The CDR3 extends over 13 amino acids. From germline, CDR1 is DFQATT and CDR2 SNEGSKA (reference sequence).

This clonotype showed up many times. This rearrangement joins TRBV7-2 to TRBJ2-7; 16 nucleotides match TRBD2. Trimming at V came to 0 bases and at J to 4 bases, leaving 9 bases not matched to a gene. Germline V gene sequence: CDR1 SGHTA, CDR2 FQGNSA. This CDR3 has 19 residues. The CDR3 DNA sequence: TGTGCCAGCAGCTTAGCTCCGGGACTAGCGGGAGGGCCGGGGTACGAGCAGTACTTC. Protein product: CASSLAPGLAGGPGYEQYF. The full variable domain, rest sourced from reference TRBV7-2 and TRBJ2-7, is GAGVSQSPSNKVTEKGKDVELRCDPISGHTALYWYRQSLGQGLEFLIYFQGNSAPDKSGLPSDRFSAERTGGSVSTLTIQRTQQEDSAVYLCASSLAPGLAGGPGYEQYFGPGTRLTVT.

The rearrangement links TRBV9 to TRBJ2-7, with unresolved D. Germline V CDR1 and CDR2: SGDLS, YYNGEE. The CDR3 length is 10 residues. With 7 bases removed from V and 4 bases from J, the gap between germline ends came to 6 bases. CDR3 amino acids: CASPSYEQYF. The CDR3, as DNA: TGTGCCAGCCCGTCTTACGAGCAGTACTTC.

This clonotype was detected ten times or more. The chain links TRBV24-1 to TRBJ1-1; D is unresolved. Germline lookup yields CDR1 KGHDR and CDR2 SFDVKD. CDR3 length equals 12 residues. Trimming took off 8 bases at V and 4 bases at J, with 10 bases between the two ends. The CDR3 region has the DNA TGTGCCACCACCATGGAGGGCACTGAAGCTTTCTTT. Amino acid sequence: CATTMEGTEAFF.

This clonotype was detected many times. The V gene is TRBV14, the J gene TRBJ2-5; TRBD1 might be the D (5 bases). With 3 bases removed from V and 7 bases from J, the gap between germline ends came to 12 bases. This CDR3 is 13 amino acids long. Germline CDR1 SGHDN, CDR2 FVKESK. CDR3 nucleotides: TGTGCCAGCAGCCATCTGACAGATACGACCCAGTACTTC. As protein: CASSHLTDTTQYF.

Many counts were recorded for this clonotype. The chain recombines TRBV5-4 with TRBJ2-5; a possible D gene is TRBD2 (6 bases). The CDR3 spans 13 residues. In germline, CDR1 is SGHNT, CDR2 YYREEE (reference sequence). V was pared by 4 bases and J by 4 bases, with 11 bases between. The CDR3 loop reads CASSPEGTETQYF. CDR3 nucleotides: TGTGCCAGCAGCCCGGAGGGGACAGAGACCCAGTACTTC.

This clonotype was observed a few times. This sequence joins TRBV30 and TRBJ2-7; TRBD2 matches 7 bases. V was clipped by 3 bases and J by 3 bases; unmatched bases: 8. The CDR3 has 14 residues. Germline CDR1 is GTSNPN and CDR2 is SVGIG (reference sequence). The CDR3 DNA sequence: TGTGCCTGGAGCCGCGGGGGAGTTCTCTACGAGCAGTACTTC. Translation gives CAWSRGGVLYEQYF. The variable domain in full, with the rest retrieved from reference TRBV30 and TRBJ2-7, is SQTIHQWPATLVQPVGSPLSLECTVEGTSNPNLYWYRQAAGRGLQLLFYSVGIGQISSEVPQNLSASRPQDRQFILSSKKLLLSDSGFYLCAWSRGGVLYEQYFGPGTRLTVT.